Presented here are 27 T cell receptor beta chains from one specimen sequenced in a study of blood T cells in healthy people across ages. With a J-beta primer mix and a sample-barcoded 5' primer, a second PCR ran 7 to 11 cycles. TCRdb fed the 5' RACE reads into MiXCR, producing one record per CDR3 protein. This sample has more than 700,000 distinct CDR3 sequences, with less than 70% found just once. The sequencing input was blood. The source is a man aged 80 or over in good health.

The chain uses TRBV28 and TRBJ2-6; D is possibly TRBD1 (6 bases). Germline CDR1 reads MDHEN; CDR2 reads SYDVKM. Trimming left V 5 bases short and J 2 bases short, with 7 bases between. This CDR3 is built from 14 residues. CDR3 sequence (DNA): TGTGCCAGCAGTGGGACACCTGGGGCCAACGTCCTGACTTTC. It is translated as CASSGTPGANVLTF.

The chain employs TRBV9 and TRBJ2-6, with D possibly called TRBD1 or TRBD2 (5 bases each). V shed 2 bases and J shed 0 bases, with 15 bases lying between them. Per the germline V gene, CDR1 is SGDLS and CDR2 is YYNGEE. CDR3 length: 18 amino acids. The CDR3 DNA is TGTGCCAGCAGCGTGGGACGGCCACTAAGCTCTGGGGCCAACGTCCTGACTTTC. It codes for CASSVGRPLSSGANVLTF.

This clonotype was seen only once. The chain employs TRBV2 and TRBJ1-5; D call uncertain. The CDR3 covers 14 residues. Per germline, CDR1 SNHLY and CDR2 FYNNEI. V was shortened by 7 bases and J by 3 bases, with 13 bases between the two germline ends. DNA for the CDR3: TGTGCCAGCACTTCTATGGGGATCAATCAGCCCCAGCATTTT. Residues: CASTSMGINQPQHF.

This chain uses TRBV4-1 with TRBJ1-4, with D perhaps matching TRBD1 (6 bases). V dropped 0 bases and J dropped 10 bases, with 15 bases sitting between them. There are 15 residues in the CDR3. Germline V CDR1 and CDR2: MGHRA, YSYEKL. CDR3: CASSQEAGAPGKLFF. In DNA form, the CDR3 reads TGCGCCAGCAGCCAAGAAGCGGGGGCGCCCGGAAAACTGTTTTTT.

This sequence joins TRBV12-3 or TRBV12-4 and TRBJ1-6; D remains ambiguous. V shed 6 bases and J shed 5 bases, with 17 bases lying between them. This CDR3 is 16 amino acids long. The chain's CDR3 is CASSSRLPKNNSPLHF. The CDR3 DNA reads TGTGCCAGCAGCTCCCGGTTACCAAAAAATAATTCACCCCTCCACTTT.

The CDR3 DNA reads as TGTGCCAGCAGCTCCGGGACTAGCCCCCTCGAGCAGTACTTC. Its protein is CASSSGTSPLEQYF. V usage is TRBV7-2 and J usage is TRBJ2-7, with TRBD2 identical over 9 bases. Trimming removed 4 bases from V and 6 bases from J; junction bases left unmatched: 7. Germline CDR1 reads SGHTA; CDR2 reads FQGNSA. The length of the CDR3 is 14 residues.

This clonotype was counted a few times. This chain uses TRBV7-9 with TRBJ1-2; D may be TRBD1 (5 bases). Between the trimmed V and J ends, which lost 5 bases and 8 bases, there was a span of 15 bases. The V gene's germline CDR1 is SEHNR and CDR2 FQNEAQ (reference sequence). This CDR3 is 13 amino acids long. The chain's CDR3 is CASSETLGDGYTF. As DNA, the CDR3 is TGTGCCAGCAGCGAAACGCTCGGGGACGGCTACACCTTC.

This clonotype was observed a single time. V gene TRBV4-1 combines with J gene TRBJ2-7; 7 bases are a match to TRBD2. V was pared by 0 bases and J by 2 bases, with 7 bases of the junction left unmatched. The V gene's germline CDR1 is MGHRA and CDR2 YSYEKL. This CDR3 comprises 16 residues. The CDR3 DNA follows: TGCGCCAGCAGCCAAGATGGGGCGGGAGCACCCTACGAGCAGTACTTC. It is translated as CASSQDGAGAPYEQYF.

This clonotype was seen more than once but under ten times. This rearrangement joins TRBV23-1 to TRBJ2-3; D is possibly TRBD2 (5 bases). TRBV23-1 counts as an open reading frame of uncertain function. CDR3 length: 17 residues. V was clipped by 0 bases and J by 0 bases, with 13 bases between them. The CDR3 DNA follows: TGCGCCAGCAGTCAATCTTGGGAGACACCTAGCACAGATACGCAGTATTTT. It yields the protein CASSQSWETPSTDTQYF.

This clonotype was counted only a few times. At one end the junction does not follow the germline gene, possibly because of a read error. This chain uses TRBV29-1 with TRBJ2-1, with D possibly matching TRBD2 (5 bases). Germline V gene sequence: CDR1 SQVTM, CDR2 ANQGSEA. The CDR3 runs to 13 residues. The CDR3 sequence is CGGRITSYNKQFF. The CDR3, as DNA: TGCGGCGGGCGGATAACCTCCTACAATAAGCAGTTCTTC.

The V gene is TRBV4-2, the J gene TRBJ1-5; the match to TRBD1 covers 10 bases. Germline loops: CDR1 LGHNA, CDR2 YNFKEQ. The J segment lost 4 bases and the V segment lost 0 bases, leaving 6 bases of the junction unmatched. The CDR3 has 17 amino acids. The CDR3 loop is CASSQDWTGGFNQPQHF. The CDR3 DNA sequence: TGTGCCAGCAGCCAAGACTGGACAGGGGGTTTTAATCAGCCCCAGCATTTT.

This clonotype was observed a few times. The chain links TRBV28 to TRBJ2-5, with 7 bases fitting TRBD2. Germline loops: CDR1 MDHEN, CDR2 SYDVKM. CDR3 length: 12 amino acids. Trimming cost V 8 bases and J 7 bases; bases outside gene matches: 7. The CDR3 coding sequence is TGTGCCAGCGGAGCGGGGTCCCTGACCCAGTACTTC. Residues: CASGAGSLTQYF.

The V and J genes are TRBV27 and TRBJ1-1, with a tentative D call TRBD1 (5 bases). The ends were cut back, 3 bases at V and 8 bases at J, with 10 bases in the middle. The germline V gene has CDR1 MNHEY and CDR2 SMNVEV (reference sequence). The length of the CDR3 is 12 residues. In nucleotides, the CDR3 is TGTGCCAGCAGTTTCCAGTGGGGGGAAGCTTTCTTT. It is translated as CASSFQWGEAFF.

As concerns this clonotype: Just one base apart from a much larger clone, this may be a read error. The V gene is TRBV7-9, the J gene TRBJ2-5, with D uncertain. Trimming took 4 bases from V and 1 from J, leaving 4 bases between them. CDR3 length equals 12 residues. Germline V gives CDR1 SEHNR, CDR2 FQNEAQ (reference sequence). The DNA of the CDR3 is TGTGCCAGCAGCTCTTTCCAAGAGACCCAGTACTTC. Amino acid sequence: CASSSFQETQYF.

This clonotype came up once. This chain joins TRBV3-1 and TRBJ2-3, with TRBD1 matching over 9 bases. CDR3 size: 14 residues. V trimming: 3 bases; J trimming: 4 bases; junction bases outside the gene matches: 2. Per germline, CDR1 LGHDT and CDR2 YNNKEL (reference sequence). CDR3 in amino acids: CASSQTGGADTQYF. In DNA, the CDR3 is TGTGCCAGCAGCCAGACAGGGGGAGCAGATACGCAGTATTTT.

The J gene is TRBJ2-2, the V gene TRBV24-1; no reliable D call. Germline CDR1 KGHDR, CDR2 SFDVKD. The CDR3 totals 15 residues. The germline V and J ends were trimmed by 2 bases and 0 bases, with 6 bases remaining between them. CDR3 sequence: CATSDSPPNTGELFF. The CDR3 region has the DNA TGTGCCACCAGTGATTCACCCCCGAACACCGGGGAGCTGTTTTTT.

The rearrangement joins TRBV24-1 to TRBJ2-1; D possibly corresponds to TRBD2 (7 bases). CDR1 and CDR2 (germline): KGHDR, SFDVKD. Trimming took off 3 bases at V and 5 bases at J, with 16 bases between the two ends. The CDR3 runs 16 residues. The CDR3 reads CATSDVKGEGNNEQFF. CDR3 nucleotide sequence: TGTGCCACCAGTGATGTGAAGGGGGAGGGCAACAATGAGCAGTTCTTC.

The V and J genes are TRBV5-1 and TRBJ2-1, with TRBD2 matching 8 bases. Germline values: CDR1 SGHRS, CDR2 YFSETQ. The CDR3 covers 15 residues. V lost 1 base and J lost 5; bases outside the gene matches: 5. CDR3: CASSLIAGSDNEQFF. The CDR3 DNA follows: TGCGCCAGCAGCTTGATAGCGGGGTCGGACAATGAGCAGTTCTTC.

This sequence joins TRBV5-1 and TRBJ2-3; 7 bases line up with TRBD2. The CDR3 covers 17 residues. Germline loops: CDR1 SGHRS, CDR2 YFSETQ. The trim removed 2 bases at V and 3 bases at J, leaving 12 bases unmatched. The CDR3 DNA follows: TGCGCCAGCAGCTTTGGATTGGCGGGAGCGGGGACAGATACGCAGTATTTT. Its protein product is CASSFGLAGAGTDTQYF.

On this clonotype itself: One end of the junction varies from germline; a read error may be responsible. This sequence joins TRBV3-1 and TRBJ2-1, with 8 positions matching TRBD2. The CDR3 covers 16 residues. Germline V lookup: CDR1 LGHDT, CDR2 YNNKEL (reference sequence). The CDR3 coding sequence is TGTGCCAGCAGCCAAACTAGCGGTAGCTCCTACAATAAGCAGTTCTTC. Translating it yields CASSQTSGSSYNKQFF.

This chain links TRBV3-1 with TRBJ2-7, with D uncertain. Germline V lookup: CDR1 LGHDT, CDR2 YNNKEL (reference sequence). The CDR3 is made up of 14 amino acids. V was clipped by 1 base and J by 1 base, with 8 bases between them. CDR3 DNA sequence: TGTGCCAGCAGCCAAGGTTTTGGGTCCTACGAGCAGTACTTC. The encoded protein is CASSQGFGSYEQYF.

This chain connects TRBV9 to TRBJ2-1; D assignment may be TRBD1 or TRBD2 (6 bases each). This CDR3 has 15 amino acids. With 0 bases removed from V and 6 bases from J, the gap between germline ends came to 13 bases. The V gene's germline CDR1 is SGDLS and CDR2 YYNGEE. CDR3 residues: CASSVAPGAPNEQFF. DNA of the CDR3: TGTGCCAGCAGCGTAGCCCCGGGGGCTCCCAATGAGCAGTTCTTC.

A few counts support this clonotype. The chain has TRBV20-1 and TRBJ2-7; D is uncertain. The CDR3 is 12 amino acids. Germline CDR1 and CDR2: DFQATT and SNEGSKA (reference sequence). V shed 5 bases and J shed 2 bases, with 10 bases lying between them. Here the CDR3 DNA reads TGCAGTGCTGCCCGAACAGCCTACGAGCAGTACTTC. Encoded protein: CSAARTAYEQYF.

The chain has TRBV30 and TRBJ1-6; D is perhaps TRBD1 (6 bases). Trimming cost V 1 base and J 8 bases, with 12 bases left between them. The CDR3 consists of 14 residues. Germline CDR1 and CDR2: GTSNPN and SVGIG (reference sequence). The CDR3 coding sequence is TGTGCCTGGAGTGCGAACAGGGCTTATTCACCCCTCCACTTT. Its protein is CAWSANRAYSPLHF. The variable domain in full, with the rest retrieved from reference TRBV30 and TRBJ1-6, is SQTIHQWPATLVQPVGSPLSLECTVEGTSNPNLYWYRQAAGRGLQLLFYSVGIGQISSEVPQNLSASRPQDRQFILSSKKLLLSDSGFYLCAWSANRAYSPLHFGNGTRLTVT.

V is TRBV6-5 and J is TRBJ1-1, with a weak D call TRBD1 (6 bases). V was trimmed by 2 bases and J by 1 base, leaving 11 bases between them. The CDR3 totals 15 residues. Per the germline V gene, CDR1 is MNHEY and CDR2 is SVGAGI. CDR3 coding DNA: TGTGCCAGCAGTTACGGGGGGCGGACGAACACTGAAGCTTTCTTT. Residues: CASSYGGRTNTEAFF.

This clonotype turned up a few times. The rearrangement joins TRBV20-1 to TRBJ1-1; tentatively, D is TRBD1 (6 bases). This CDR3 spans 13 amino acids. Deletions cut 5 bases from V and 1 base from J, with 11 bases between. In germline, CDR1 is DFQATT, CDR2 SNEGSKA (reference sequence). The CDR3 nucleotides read TGCAGTGCTGGCACGGACAGGAACACTGAAGCTTTCTTT. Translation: CSAGTDRNTEAFF.

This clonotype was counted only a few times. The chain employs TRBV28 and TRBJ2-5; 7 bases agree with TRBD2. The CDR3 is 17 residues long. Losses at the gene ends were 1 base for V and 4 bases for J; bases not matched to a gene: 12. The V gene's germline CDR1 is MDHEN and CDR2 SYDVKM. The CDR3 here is CASSLSTGRGSLETQYF. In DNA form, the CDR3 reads TGTGCCAGCAGTTTATCCACGGGCCGCGGGAGTCTAGAGACCCAGTACTTC.